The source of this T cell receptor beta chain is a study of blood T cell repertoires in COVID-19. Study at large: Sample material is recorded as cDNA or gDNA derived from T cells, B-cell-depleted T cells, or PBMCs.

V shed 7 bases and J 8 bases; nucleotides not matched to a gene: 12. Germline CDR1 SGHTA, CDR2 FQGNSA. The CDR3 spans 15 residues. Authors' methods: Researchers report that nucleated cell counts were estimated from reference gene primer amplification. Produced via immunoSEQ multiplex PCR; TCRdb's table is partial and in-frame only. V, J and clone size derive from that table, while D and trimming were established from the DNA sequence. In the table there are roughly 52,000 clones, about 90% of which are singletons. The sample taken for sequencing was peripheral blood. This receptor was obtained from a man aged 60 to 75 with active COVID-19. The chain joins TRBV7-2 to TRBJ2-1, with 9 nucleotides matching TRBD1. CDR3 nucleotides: TGTGCCAGCACCGGGGACAGGGATTTTGTCTATGAGCAGTTCTTC. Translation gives CASTGDRDFVYEQFF. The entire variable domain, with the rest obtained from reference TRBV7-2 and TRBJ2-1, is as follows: GAGVSQSPSNKVTEKGKDVELRCDPISGHTALYWYRQSLGQGLEFLIYFQGNSAPDKSGLPSDRFSAERTGGSVSTLTIQRTQQEDSAVYLCASTGDRDFVYEQFFGPGTRLTVL.